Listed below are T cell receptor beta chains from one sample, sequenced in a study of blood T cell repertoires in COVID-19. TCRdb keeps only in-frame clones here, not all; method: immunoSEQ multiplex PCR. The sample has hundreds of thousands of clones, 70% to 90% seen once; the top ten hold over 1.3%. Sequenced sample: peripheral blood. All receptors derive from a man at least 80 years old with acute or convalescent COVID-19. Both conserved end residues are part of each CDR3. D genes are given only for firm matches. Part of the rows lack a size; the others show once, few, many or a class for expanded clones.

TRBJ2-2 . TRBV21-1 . CASSKNVRAGQLQGYTGELFF TGTGCCAGCAGCAAAAACGTTCGCGCGGGACAGCTACAGGGGTACACCGGGGAGCTGTTTTTT
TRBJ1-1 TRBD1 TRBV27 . CASSPGQPNTEAFF TGTGCCAGCAGTCCGGGACAGCCGAACACTGAAGCTTTCTTT
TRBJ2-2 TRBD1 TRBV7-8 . CASSIQGRSNTGELFF TGTGCCAGCAGCATACAGGGGCGATCTAACACCGGGGAGCTGTTTTTT
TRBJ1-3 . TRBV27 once CASSSYGGLSGNTIYF TGTGCCAGCAGTTCCTACGGGGGGCTCTCTGGAAACACCATATATTTT
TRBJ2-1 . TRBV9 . CASCRSGYAWNEQFF TGTGCCAGCTGTAGGTCCGGGTATGCTTGGAATGAGCAGTTCTTC
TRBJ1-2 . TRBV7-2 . CASSLGGGSHGYTF TGTGCCAGCAGCTTAGGTGGCGGGAGCCATGGCTACACCTTC
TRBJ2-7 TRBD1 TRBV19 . CASSVTDRVLDDEQYF TGTGCCAGTAGTGTAACCGACAGGGTTTTGGATGACGAGCAGTACTTC
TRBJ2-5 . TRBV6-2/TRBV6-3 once CASSYRLVSGGETQYF TGTGCCAGCAGTTACAGGTTGGTGTCCGGAGGAGAGACCCAGTACTTC
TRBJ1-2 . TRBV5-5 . CASSFEPLYGYTF TGTGCCAGCAGCTTCGAGCCCCTCTATGGCTACACCTTC
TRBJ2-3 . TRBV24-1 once CATSDPGRGGDTQYF TGTGCCACCAGTGATCCGGGCAGGGGTGGAGATACGCAGTATTTT
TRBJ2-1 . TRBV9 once CASSVTETMIYEQFF TGTGCCAGCAGCGTGACAGAGACAATGATTTACGAGCAGTTCTTC
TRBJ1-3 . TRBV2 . CASSDQGSGNTIYF TGTGCCAGCAGTGATCAGGGGTCTGGAAACACCATATATTTT
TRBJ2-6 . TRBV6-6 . CASSATRSSGANVLTF TGTGCCAGCAGCGCCACCCGGAGCTCTGGGGCCAACGTCCTGACTTTC
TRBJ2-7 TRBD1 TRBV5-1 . CASSSGQIIPYEQYF TGCGCCAGCAGCTCGGGACAGATTATCCCCTACGAGCAGTACTTC
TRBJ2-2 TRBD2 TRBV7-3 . CASSRTSGGANTGELFF TGTGCCAGCAGCCGGACTAGCGGGGGCGCGAACACCGGGGAGCTGTTTTTT
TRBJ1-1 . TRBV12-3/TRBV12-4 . CASSRREDTEAFF TGTGCCAGCAGCCGCAGGGAGGACACTGAAGCTTTCTTT
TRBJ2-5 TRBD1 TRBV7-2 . CASRWTGQETQYF TGTGCCAGCAGATGGACAGGACAAGAGACCCAGTACTTC
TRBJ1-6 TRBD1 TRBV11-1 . CASAGDRGAYSPLHF TGTGCCAGCGCCGGAGACAGGGGAGCGTATTCACCCCTCCACTTT
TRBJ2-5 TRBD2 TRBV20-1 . CSASGRLAGGPGETQYF TGCAGTGCTAGTGGTAGGCTAGCGGGAGGGCCAGGAGAGACCCAGTACTTC
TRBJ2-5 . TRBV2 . CASSDQAGGEEVPETQYF TGTGCCAGCAGTGATCAGGCGGGCGGGGAAGAAGTTCCAGAGACCCAGTACTTC
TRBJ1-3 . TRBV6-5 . CATIGDYSGNTIYF TGTGCCACTATAGGGGACTACTCTGGAAACACCATATATTTT
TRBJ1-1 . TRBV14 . CASSHGQKEDIRAEAFF TGTGCCAGCAGCCATGGACAGAAGGAGGACATTCGGGCTGAAGCTTTCTTT
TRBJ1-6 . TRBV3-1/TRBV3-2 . CASSREGWPLHF TGTGCCAGCAGCCGGGAGGGGTGGCCCCTCCACTTT
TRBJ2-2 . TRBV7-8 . CASSLASEGTGELFF TGTGCCAGCAGCTTAGCGAGTGAGGGCACCGGGGAGCTGTTTTTT
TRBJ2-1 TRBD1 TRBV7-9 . CASGKTGASNEQFF TGTGCCAGCGGAAAAACAGGGGCGAGCAATGAGCAGTTCTTC
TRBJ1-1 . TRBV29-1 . CSVETVLSSDEAFF TGCAGCGTTGAAACAGTTCTGAGCTCAGATGAAGCTTTCTTT
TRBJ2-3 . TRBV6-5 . CASTERAGTDTQYF TGTGCCAGCACAGAGCGGGCGGGCACAGATACGCAGTATTTT
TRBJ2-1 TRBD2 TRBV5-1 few CASRSGTSLSSYNEQFF TGCGCCAGCAGATCCGGGACTAGCCTCAGCTCCTACAATGAGCAGTTCTTC
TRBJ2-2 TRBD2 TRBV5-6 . CASRLGAGRGDTGELFF TGTGCCAGCAGATTAGGAGCGGGGCGGGGGGACACCGGGGAGCTGTTTTTT
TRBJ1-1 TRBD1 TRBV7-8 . CASSLPTGLNTEAFF TGTGCCAGCAGCTTACCGACAGGGCTGAACACTGAAGCTTTCTTT
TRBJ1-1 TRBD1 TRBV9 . CASSVGQGLMNTEAFF TGTGCCAGCAGCGTGGGACAGGGGTTGATGAACACTGAAGCTTTCTTT
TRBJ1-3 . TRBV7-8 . CASSLAPQDSYSGNTIYF TGTGCCAGCAGCTTAGCGCCCCAGGACAGCTACTCTGGAAACACCATATATTTT
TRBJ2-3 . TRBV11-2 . CASSTLQGGTDTQYF TGTGCCAGCAGCACCCTTCAGGGTGGCACAGATACGCAGTATTTT
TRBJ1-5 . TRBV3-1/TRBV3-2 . CASSQGWDTRDPQHF TGTGCCAGCAGCCAAGGATGGGACACCAGGGATCCCCAGCATTTT
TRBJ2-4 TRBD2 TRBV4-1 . CASSQPSGGPKNIQYF TGCGCCAGCAGCCAACCTAGCGGGGGCCCCAAAAACATTCAGTACTTC
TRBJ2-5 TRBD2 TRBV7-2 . CASSSGLAGGLGETQYF TGTGCCAGCAGCTCCGGACTAGCGGGGGGCCTTGGGGAGACCCAGTACTTC
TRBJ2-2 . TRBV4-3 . CASSQDPPRVGTGELFF TGCGCCAGCAGCCAAGATCCCCCACGGGTAGGCACCGGGGAGCTGTTTTTT
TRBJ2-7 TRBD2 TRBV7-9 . CASSLVTGGYEQYF TGTGCCAGCAGCTTAGTCACGGGGGGCTACGAGCAGTACTTC
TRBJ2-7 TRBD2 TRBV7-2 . CASSSGRGLAGGYEQYF TGTGCCAGCAGCTCGGGACGGGGACTAGCGGGTGGCTACGAGCAGTACTTC
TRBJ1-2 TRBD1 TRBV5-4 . CASSLSGQGRYGYTF TGTGCCAGCAGCTTGTCGGGACAGGGCCGCTATGGCTACACCTTC
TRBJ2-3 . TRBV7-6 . CASSLLLGGTDTQYF TGTGCCAGCAGCTTACTTCTAGGGGGCACAGATACGCAGTATTTT
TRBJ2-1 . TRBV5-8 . CASSLVETGGFF TGTGCCAGCAGCTTGGTAGAGACTGGAGGGTTCTTC
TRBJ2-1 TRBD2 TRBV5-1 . CASTASTSGQYNEQFF TGCGCCAGCACCGCTTCGACTAGCGGGCAGTACAATGAGCAGTTCTTC
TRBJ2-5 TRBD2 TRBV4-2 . CASSQAPAGGPMTQYF TGTGCCAGCAGCCAAGCCCCAGCGGGGGGGCCAATGACCCAGTACTTC
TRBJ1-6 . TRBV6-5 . CASSWGSGLQSPLHF TGTGCCAGCAGTTGGGGGTCGGGACTTCAGTCACCCCTCCACTTT
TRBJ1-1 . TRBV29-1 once CSVDEVNTEAFF TGCAGCGTTGATGAGGTGAACACTGAAGCTTTCTTT
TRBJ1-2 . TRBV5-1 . CASSLTGLESYGYTF TGCGCCAGCAGCCTTACGGGATTGGAAAGCTATGGCTACACCTTC